The clone carrying this T cell receptor (beta chain) appeared many times. The study amplified the TCR beta CDR3 region from genomic DNA. This amplification was carried out by two rounds of multiplex PCR. The authors ran first-round PCR with primers specific to each TRBV and TRBJ gene. TCRdb processed the multiplex PCR reads anew with MiXCR; each CDR3 protein has one entry. The sample holds about 21,000 distinct CDR3 sequences, approximately 39% seen once. CDR3 length: 12 residues. V was pared by 5 bases and J by 3 bases, with 8 bases between. Germline loops: CDR1 SGHKS, CDR2 YYEKEE (reference sequence). This sample was included in a study of prognosis after radiotherapy for stage I lung cancer. Study information: All of the patients with non-small cell lung cancer, including roughly seven who had refused surgery, were considered to be medically inoperable. The biologically effective dose of the SBRT radiotherapy was at least 100 Gy, given over 3 to 5 fractions.

The sequence came from a donor over 45 with non-small cell lung cancer. The source was PBMCs, collected before or after stereotactic body radiation therapy (not recorded which). This chain links TRBV5-5 with TRBJ2-5, with D unclear. The CDR3 DNA follows: TGTGCCAGCAGGGGTAGGGAAGAGACCCAGTACTTC. It translates to CASRGREETQYF. The variable domain in full, completed from reference TRBV5-5 and TRBJ2-5, reads DAGVTQSPTHLIKTRGQQVTLRCSPISGHKSVSWYQQVLGQGPQFIFQYYEKEERGRGNFPDRFSARQFPNYSSELNVNALLLGDSALYLCASRGREETQYFGPGTRLLVL.